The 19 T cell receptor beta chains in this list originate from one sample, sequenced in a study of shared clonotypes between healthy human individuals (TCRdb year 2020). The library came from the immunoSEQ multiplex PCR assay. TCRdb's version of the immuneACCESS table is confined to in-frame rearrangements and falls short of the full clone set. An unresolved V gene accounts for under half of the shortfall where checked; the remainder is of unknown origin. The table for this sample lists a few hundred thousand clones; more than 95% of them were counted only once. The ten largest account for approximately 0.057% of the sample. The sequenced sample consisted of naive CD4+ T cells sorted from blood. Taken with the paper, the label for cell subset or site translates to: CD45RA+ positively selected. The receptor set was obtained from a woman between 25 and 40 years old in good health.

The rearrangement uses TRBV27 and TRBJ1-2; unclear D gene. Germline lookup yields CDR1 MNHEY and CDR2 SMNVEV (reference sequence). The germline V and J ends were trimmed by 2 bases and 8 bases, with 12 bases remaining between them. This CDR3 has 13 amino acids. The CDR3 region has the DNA TGTGCCAGCAGTTTAGGGCAGCGATCAGGCTACACCTTC. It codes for CASSLGQRSGYTF.

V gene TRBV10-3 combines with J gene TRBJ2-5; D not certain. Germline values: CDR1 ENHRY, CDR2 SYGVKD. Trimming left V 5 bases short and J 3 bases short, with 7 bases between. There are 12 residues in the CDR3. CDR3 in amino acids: CAISSTEETQYF. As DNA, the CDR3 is TGTGCCATCAGTTCGACTGAAGAGACCCAGTACTTC.

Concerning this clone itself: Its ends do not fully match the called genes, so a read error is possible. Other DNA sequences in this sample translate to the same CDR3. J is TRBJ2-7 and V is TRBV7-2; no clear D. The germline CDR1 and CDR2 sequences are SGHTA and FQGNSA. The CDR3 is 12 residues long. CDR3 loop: CASSLVDYEQYF. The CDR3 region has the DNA TGTGCTAGCAGCTTAGTAGACTACGAGCAGTACTTC.

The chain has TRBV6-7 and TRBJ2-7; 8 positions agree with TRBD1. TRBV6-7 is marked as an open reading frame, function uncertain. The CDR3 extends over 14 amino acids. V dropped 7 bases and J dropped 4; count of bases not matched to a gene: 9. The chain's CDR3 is CASTIMDREYEQYF. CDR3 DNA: TGTGCCAGCACCATAATGGACAGGGAGTACGAGCAGTACTTC.

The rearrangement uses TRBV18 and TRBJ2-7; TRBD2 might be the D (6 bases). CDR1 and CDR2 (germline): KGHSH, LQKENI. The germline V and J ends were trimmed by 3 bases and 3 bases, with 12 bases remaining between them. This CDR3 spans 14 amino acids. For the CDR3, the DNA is TGTGCCAGCTCACCTTTGGCGCGGGGCTACGAGCAGTACTTC. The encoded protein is CASSPLARGYEQYF.

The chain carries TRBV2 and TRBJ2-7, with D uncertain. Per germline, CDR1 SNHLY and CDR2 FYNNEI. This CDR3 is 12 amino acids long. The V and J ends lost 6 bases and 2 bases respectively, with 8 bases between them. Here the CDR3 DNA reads TGTGCCAGCAGCTACGACCCCTACGAGCAGTACTTC. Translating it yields CASSYDPYEQYF.

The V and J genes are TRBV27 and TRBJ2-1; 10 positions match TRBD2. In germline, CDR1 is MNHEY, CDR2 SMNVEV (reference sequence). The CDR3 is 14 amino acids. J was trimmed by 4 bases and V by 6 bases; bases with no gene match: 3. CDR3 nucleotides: TGTGCCAGCAGAACTAGCGGGACTTACAATGAGCAGTTCTTC. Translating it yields CASRTSGTYNEQFF.

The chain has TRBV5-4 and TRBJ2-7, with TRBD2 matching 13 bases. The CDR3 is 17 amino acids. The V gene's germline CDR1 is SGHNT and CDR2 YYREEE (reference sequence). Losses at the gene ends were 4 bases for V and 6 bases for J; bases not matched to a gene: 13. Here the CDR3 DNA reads TGTGCCAGCAGCCGCCCCGGGACTAGCGGGATCTGGAGCGAGCAGTACTTC. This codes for CASSRPGTSGIWSEQYF.

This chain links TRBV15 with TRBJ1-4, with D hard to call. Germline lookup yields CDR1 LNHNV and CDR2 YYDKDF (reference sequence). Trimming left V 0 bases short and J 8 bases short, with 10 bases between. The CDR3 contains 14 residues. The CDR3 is CATSRDRWAEKLFF. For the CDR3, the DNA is TGTGCCACCAGCAGAGACAGGTGGGCCGAAAAACTGTTTTTT.

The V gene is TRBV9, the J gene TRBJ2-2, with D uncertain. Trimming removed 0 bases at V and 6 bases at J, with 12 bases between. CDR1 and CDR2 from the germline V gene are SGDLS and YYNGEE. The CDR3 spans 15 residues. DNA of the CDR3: TGTGCCAGCAGCGTAGGGGCTAGGTCGCCCGGGGAGCTGTTTTTT. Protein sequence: CASSVGARSPGELFF.

The CDR3 region is CASSTGADTGELFF. DNA for the CDR3: TGTGCCAGCAGCACAGGGGCGGACACCGGGGAGCTGTTTTTT. The rearrangement joins TRBV7-3 to TRBJ2-2; 7 bases map to TRBD1. Germline V lookup: CDR1 SGHTA, CDR2 FQGTGA. This CDR3 region has 14 residues. The trim removed 5 bases at V and 3 bases at J, leaving 3 bases unmatched.

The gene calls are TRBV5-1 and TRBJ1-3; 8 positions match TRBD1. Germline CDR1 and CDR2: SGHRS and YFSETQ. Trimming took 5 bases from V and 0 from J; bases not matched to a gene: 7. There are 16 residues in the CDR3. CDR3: CASRAGGGSSGNTIYF. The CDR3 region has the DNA TGCGCCAGCAGGGCAGGGGGCGGAAGCTCTGGAAACACCATATATTTT.

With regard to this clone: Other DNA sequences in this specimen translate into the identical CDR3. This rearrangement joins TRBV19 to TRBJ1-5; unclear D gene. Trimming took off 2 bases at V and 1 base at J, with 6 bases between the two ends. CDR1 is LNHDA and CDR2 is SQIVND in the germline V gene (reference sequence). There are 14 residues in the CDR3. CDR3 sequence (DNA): TGTGCCAGTAGTATAAGATCGAGCAATCAGCCCCAGCATTTT. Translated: CASSIRSSNQPQHF.

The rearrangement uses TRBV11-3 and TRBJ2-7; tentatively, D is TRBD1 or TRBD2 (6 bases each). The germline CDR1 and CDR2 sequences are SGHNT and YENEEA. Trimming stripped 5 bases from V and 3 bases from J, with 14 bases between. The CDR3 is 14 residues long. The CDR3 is CASSAGHGYYEQYF. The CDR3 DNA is TGTGCCAGCAGCGCGGGACACGGATACTACGAGCAGTACTTC.

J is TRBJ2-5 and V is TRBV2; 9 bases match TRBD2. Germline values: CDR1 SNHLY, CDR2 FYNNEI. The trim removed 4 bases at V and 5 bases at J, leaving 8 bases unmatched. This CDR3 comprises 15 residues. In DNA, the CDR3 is TGTGCCAGCAGTGCCACGGCGGGAGGGCCGGAGACCCAGTACTTC. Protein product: CASSATAGGPETQYF. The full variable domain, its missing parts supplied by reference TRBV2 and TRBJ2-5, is EPEVTQTPSHQVTQMGQEVILRCVPISNHLYFYWYRQILGQKVEFLVSFYNNEISEKSEIFDDQFSVERPDGSNFTLKIRSTKLEDSAMYFCASSATAGGPETQYFGPGTRLLVL.

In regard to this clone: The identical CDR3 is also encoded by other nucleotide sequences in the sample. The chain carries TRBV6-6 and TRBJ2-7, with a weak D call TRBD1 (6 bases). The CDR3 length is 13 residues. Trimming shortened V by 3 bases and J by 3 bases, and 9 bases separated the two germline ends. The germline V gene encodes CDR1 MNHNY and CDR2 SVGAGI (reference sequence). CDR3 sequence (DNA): TGTGCCAGCAGTTATGACAGGAGCTACGAGCAGTACTTC. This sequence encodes CASSYDRSYEQYF.

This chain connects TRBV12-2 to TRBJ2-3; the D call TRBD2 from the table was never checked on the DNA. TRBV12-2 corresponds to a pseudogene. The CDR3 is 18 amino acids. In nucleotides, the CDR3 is TGTGCGACTAGCCTCCTCTCGCCGCGGGAGGGCCAATTGATGCGTCAGTATTTT. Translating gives CATSLLSPREGQLMRQYF.

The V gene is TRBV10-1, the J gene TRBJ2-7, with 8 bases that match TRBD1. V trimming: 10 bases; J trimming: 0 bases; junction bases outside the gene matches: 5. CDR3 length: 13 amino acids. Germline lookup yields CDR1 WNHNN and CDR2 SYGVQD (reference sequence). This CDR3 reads CATSDRVSYEQYF. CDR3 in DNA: TGCGCCACCTCGGACAGGGTCTCCTACGAGCAGTACTTC.

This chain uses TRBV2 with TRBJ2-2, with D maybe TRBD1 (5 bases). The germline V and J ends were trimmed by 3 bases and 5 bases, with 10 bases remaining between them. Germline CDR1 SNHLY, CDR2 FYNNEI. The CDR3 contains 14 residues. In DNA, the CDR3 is TGTGCCAGCAGTGATTCAGGGCGAACCGGGGAGCTGTTTTTT. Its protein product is CASSDSGRTGELFF.